This T cell receptor beta chain came from a study of blood T cell repertoires in COVID-19. Study as a whole: The samples span acute and convalescent COVID-19 from the United States, Italy and Spain.

Measured with immunoSEQ multiplex PCR; TCRdb has only the in-frame clones, and not every one. Of about 190,000 clones in the sample, around 80% were seen once. This CDR3 is 15 amino acids long. The V gene lost 5 bases and the J gene lost 5 bases, with 16 bases spanning the gap. Germline V gives CDR1 MDHEN, CDR2 SYDVKM. V and J are TRBV28 and TRBJ1-5, with a weak D call TRBD1 (5 bases). Sample: peripheral blood. The receptor's source is a woman of 80 years or more with active or convalescent COVID-19. Here the CDR3 DNA reads TGTGCCAGCAGTCTAGATAAATCAGGGTATCAGCCCCAGCATTTT. Amino acid sequence: CASSLDKSGYQPQHF.